This T cell receptor (beta chain) was retrieved from a study of T cells in Graves' hyperthyroidism and ophthalmopathy. This clonotype was seen many times. TCR beta CDR3 regions were amplified from RNA transcripts. During a first-round RT-PCR of the TCR CDR3, the HTBI primer set was used. TCRdb reprocessed the multiplex PCR reads with MiXCR, giving one entry per CDR3 protein. Here the sample spans roughly 700,000 distinct CDR3 sequences, around 40% being singletons. This CDR3 contains 14 residues. V shed 7 bases and J 4 bases; nucleotides not matched to a gene: 7. This TCR was sampled from a woman aged 40 to 49 with Graves' hyperthyroidism. Sequenced material: blood. The chain has TRBV12-3 or TRBV12-4 and TRBJ2-5; 9 bases match TRBD1. CDR3 bases: TGTGCCAGCACCACACAGGGGGCTGGAGAGACCCAGTACTTC. Translation gives CASTTQGAGETQYF.